This T cell receptor (beta chain) was captured in a study of blood T cell repertoires in COVID-19. Study-level background: The United States, Italy and Spain were the sources of the acute and convalescent COVID-19 samples.

Germline V gene sequence: CDR1 SGHRS, CDR2 YFSETQ. There are 12 residues in the CDR3. With 4 bases removed from V and 4 bases from J, the gap between germline ends came to 8 bases. How the authors handled the data: How many nucleated cells were present was estimated from reference gene primer amplification. Some clones are missing from TCRdb's copy, which holds only in-frame ones; the method was immunoSEQ multiplex PCR. V and J calls plus clone size are reproduced from that table; the DNA served to infer D and trimming. The sample includes tens of thousands of clones, approximately 87% of them seen just once.

The V and J genes are TRBV5-1 and TRBJ1-1; D unresolved. The sequenced sample was peripheral blood. The TCR originated in a human donor in a cohort sampled during active COVID-19. CDR3 bases: TGCGCCAGCAGCCAGGTGGGCACTGAAGCTTTCTTT. It encodes CASSQVGTEAFF.